Presented here are 17 T cell receptor beta chains from one specimen sequenced in a study of spatial heterogeneity in lung cancer. Their antigen targets remain unknown. TCRdb re-analysed the 5' RACE reads in MiXCR, keeping a single row per CDR3 protein. Among under 20,000 distinct CDR3 sequences listed, around a tenth were seen once. Time point specified: sample taken at primary tumor resection. Study-level results: Tumor mutation count correlated with how many alpha and beta TCRs expanded intratumorally.

The sample here was lung tumor tissue, taken at surgery. The receptor set was obtained from a female donor with early-stage non-small cell lung cancer.

Ten or more counts support this clonotype. This beta chain turned up in a library designed for alpha chains; as an off-target read, its abundance says little. V usage is TRBV20-1 and J usage is TRBJ2-7; TRBD1 matches 8 bases. CDR3 length: 11 amino acids. The trim removed 6 bases at V and 12 bases at J, leaving 10 bases unmatched. CDR1 and CDR2 from the germline V gene are DFQATT and SNEGSKA (reference sequence). CDR3 coding DNA: TGCAGTGCCCTGGACAGGGATAATCTGTACTTC. Encoded protein: CSALDRDNLYF.

In regard to this clonotype: The library was designed around alpha chains, so this beta chain is a stray read whose abundance carries little weight. The chain joins TRBV7-2 to TRBJ2-5; unclear D gene. Trimming cost V 11 bases and J 4 bases, with 11 bases left between them. The CDR3 is 11 amino acids. CDR1 and CDR2 (germline): SGHTA, FQGNSA. The CDR3 here is CASTSAETQYF. CDR3 bases: TGTGCCTCCACCTCGGCAGAGACCCAGTACTTC. The entire variable domain, with the rest obtained from reference TRBV7-2 and TRBJ2-5, is as follows: GAGVSQSPSNKVTEKGKDVELRCDPISGHTALYWYRQSLGQGLEFLIYFQGNSAPDKSGLPSDRFSAERTGGSVSTLTIQRTQQEDSAVYLCASTSAETQYFGPGTRLLVL.

This clonotype came up a few times. This beta chain represents an off-target read in a library built for alpha chains; its size is of limited meaning. For the CDR3, the DNA is TGTGCCACCAGCAGAGACCGACTAAGAAACACCGGGGAGCTGTTTTTT. This sequence encodes CATSRDRLRNTGELFF. This sequence joins TRBV15 and TRBJ2-2, with D tentatively TRBD2 (5 bases). V lost 0 bases and J lost 2, with 10 bases in between. Germline V gene data show CDR1 as LNHNV and CDR2 as YYDKDF (reference sequence). The length of the CDR3 is 16 residues.

Notes on this clonotype: Because this beta chain is a stray read in a library intended to capture alpha chains, its abundance should not be given much weight. The J gene is TRBJ2-1, the V gene TRBV29-1; 13 nucleotides align to TRBD2. Germline V CDR1 and CDR2: SQVTM, ANQGSEA. Losses at the gene ends were 7 bases for V and 4 bases for J; bases not matched to a gene: 4. This CDR3 has 14 residues. The CDR3 protein is CSAEGLAGYNEQFF. CDR3 nucleotide sequence: TGCAGCGCAGAGGGACTAGCGGGATACAATGAGCAGTTCTTC.

By frequency in the sample, this clonotype is medium-sized. The library was designed around alpha chains, so this beta chain is a stray read whose abundance carries little weight. The gene calls are TRBV4-2 and TRBJ2-7; D unresolved. The V gene's germline CDR1 is LGHNA and CDR2 YNFKEQ. The CDR3 is 11 amino acids. Trimming removed 0 bases from V and 5 bases from J, with 2 bases in between. The CDR3 reads CASSQEDEQYF. The CDR3 DNA follows: TGTGCCAGCAGCCAAGAGGACGAGCAGTACTTC.

Points on this clonotype: Because the library targeted alpha chains, this beta chain is an off-target read whose size means little. The chain combines TRBV29-1 with TRBJ1-2; no definite D call. Trimming pared 5 bases from V and 5 bases from J, leaving 12 bases between. The CDR3 totals 12 residues. CDR1 is SQVTM and CDR2 is ANQGSEA in the germline V gene. The DNA of the CDR3 is TGCAGCGTTAGCGTGGGCCGGTATGGCTACACCTTC. This sequence encodes CSVSVGRYGYTF. Full variable domain (remainder filled in from reference TRBV29-1 and TRBJ1-2): SAVISQKPSRDICQRGTSLTIQCQVDSQVTMMFWYRQQPGQSLTLIATANQGSEATYESGFVIDKFPISRPNLTFSTLTVSNMSPEDSSIYLCSVSVGRYGYTFGSGTRLTVV.

This clonotype was recorded at least ten times. Within a library made for alpha chains, this beta chain is off target, and its count is uninformative. The chain is built from TRBV4-1 and TRBJ1-2; TRBD1 matches at 8 bases. There are 15 residues in the CDR3. After removal of 1 base from V and 4 bases from J, the junction contained 5 bases not matched to a gene. In germline, CDR1 is MGHRA, CDR2 YSYEKL. As DNA, the CDR3 is TGCGCCAGCAGCCAAGTCGGGACAGGTCTCTATGGCTACACCTTC. This encodes CASSQVGTGLYGYTF.

Ten or more counts support this clonotype. This beta chain is off target for a library built for alpha chains, so its abundance means little. V gene TRBV5-1 combines with J gene TRBJ2-5, with 8 bases fitting TRBD2. This CDR3 spans 13 amino acids. V was pared by 9 bases and J by 5 bases, with 9 bases of the junction left unmatched. Germline-derived CDR1 and CDR2 are SGHRS and YFSETQ. The CDR3 coding sequence is TGCGCCACCCGGCGGGGGGTCGAGGAGACCCAGTACTTC. Its protein product is CATRRGVEETQYF.

This clonotype was picked up a small number of times. Found in a library prepared for alpha chains, this beta chain is an off-target read, and its abundance has little meaning. V is TRBV6-5 and J is TRBJ2-3; D remains ambiguous. This CDR3 region has 16 residues. V lost 1 base and J lost 6, with 17 bases in between. Germline V CDR1 and CDR2: MNHEY, SVGAGI. The CDR3 loop reads CASSYLNGGPGDTQYF. The CDR3 coding sequence is TGTGCCAGCAGTTACTTGAATGGTGGTCCTGGGGATACGCAGTATTTT.

This clonotype was recorded a few times. With the library built for alpha chains, this beta chain is off target and its frequency is not meaningful. The chain couples TRBV3-1 to TRBJ1-1, with 8 positions matching TRBD1. From germline, CDR1 is LGHDT and CDR2 YNNKEL (reference sequence). V shed 7 bases, J shed 0 bases, and the junction held 10 bases outside the gene matches. This CDR3 is 16 amino acids long. The CDR3 loop reads CASTARTGPMNTEAFF. The CDR3, as DNA: TGTGCCAGCACCGCCCGGACAGGGCCGATGAACACTGAAGCTTTCTTT.

This clonotype was seen a few times. Since the library was made to target alpha chains, this beta chain is a stray read and its abundance is not meaningful. V and J are TRBV2 and TRBJ2-5; 9 nucleotides agree with TRBD2. V lost 5 bases and J lost 3; bases outside the gene matches: 10. CDR1 is SNHLY and CDR2 is FYNNEI in the germline V gene. This CDR3 is built from 16 residues. This CDR3 reads CASSSPGLAAKETQYF. The CDR3 coding sequence is TGTGCCAGCAGTTCTCCGGGACTAGCAGCGAAAGAGACCCAGTACTTC.

This clonotype appeared many times. This beta chain turned up in a library designed for alpha chains; as an off-target read, its abundance says little. The V call is TRBV9, the J call TRBJ2-1, with D possibly TRBD2 on 6 matching bases. Trimming left V 3 bases short and J 6 bases short, with 22 bases between. CDR3 length: 17 amino acids. The germline CDR1 and CDR2 sequences are SGDLS and YYNGEE. CDR3 protein: CASSAPPGTPLANEQFF. The CDR3 DNA reads as TGTGCCAGCAGCGCTCCGCCGGGGACTCCATTGGCCAATGAGCAGTTCTTC.

This clonotype was seen at least ten times. Within a library made for alpha chains, this beta chain is off target, and its count is uninformative. V gene TRBV12-3 or TRBV12-4 combines with J gene TRBJ1-5; possible D gene TRBD1, 5 bases. The V gene lost 2 bases and the J gene lost 7 bases, with 12 bases spanning the gap. The CDR3 totals 14 residues. CDR3 protein: CASSLSGIVQPQHF. For the CDR3, the DNA is TGTGCCAGCAGTTTATCAGGGATTGTGCAGCCCCAGCATTTT.

This clonotype was observed at least ten times. Found in a library prepared for alpha chains, this beta chain is an off-target read, and its abundance has little meaning. This chain connects TRBV7-3 to TRBJ1-2; D is unclear. The CDR3 consists of 13 residues. Between the trimmed V and J ends, which lost 0 bases and 8 bases, there was a span of 10 bases. Germline V gene data show CDR1 as SGHTA and CDR2 as FQGTGA. CDR3 loop: CASSLTPGSGYTF. The DNA for the CDR3 is TGTGCCAGCAGCTTAACTCCAGGTTCAGGCTACACCTTC.

This clonotype was counted at least ten times. A read error may account for a junction end that differs from germline. For a library built for alpha chains, this beta chain is a stray read; little rests on its size. This chain links TRBV27 with TRBJ2-7, with a weak D call TRBD1 (5 bases). There are 11 residues in the CDR3. Germline-derived CDR1 and CDR2 are MNHEY and SMNVEV (reference sequence). The CDR3 sequence is CASMTEYERYF. The CDR3, as DNA: TGTGCCAGCATGACAGAGTACGAGCGGTACTTC.

A few counts support this clonotype. This beta chain is a stray sequence in a library constructed for alpha chains; its clone size is not meaningful. The genes are TRBV12-3 or TRBV12-4 and TRBJ1-1; D possibly corresponds to TRBD1 (6 bases). This CDR3 is 16 amino acids long. V gave up 6 bases and J gave up 4 bases, with 21 bases separating them. The CDR3 nucleotides read TGTGCCAGCAGCCTCCGGGTCCTCTTACAGGGCACTGAAGCTTTCTTT. Amino acids: CASSLRVLLQGTEAFF.

Note on this clonotype: The library was designed around alpha chains, so this beta chain is a stray read whose abundance carries little weight. The chain employs TRBV12-3 or TRBV12-4 and TRBJ1-1; a possible D gene is TRBD1 (5 bases). This CDR3 has 16 residues. V was clipped by 5 bases and J by 1 base, with 17 bases between them. Here the CDR3 DNA reads TGTGCCAGCAGTCCGGGGACCGGGCGGGGGAACACTGAAGCTTTCTTT. Protein product: CASSPGTGRGNTEAFF.